The clone carrying this T cell receptor (beta chain) has just a few counts. Samples came from axillary lymph nodes draining the breast cancer. The CDR3 consists of 14 residues. Germline V lookup: CDR1 LGHDT, CDR2 YNNKEL (reference sequence). TCRdb recomputed calls from the multiplex PCR reads with MiXCR, one row per CDR3 protein. The sample holds tens of thousands of distinct CDR3 sequences, roughly 30% seen once. The record originates from a study of breast tumors, draining lymph nodes, adjacent tissues. The chain joins TRBV3-1 to TRBJ2-2; 10 nucleotides match TRBD1. The DNA end is more similar to TRBJ1-1, so the J call may be wrong. The sequenced sample consisted of axillary lymph node tissue. This TCR was sampled from a female donor with breast cancer. Some clones in this sample may be carry-over from other donors' samples. The DNA of the CDR3 is TGTGCCAGCAGCCAAGGGACAGGGGGAACTGAAGCTTTCTTT. Protein sequence: CASSQGTGGTEAFF.